This T cell receptor (beta chain) came from a study of blood T cell repertoires in COVID-19. Across the whole study: Samples representing acute and convalescent COVID-19 were sourced from the United States, Italy and Spain.

CDR3 length: 15 amino acids. Trimming stripped 2 bases from V and 4 bases from J, with 12 bases between. From germline, CDR1 is SGHTA and CDR2 FQGTGA. Original processing notes: Amplifying reference gene primers gave estimates of nucleated cell counts. The data were produced by immunoSEQ multiplex PCR, yet TCRdb's version contains in-frame clones alone and is incomplete. D and trimming were read from the DNA, whereas the V and J calls and clone size are those reported in that table. This table has more than 400,000 clones, 80% to 95% appearing once. Two negative PCRs, clearance, or symptom resolution were required of recovered Cohort 3 donors. This clone was seen a handful of times.

Input material: PBMCs or T cells enriched from blood (not recorded which). This sequence was found in a man aged 18-30 years who had recovered from COVID-19. V is TRBV7-3 and J is TRBJ2-1; D might be TRBD1 (6 bases). This CDR3 reads CASSLGTGIYNEQFF. Here the CDR3 DNA reads TGTGCCAGCAGCTTAGGAACAGGGATTTACAATGAGCAGTTCTTC.